These T cell receptor beta chains were read from a single sample in a study of Graves' ophthalmopathy and Graves' hyperthyroidism. TCRdb passed the multiplex PCR reads through MiXCR, listing each CDR3 protein once. The table has over a million distinct CDR3 sequences, about two fifths seen once. The sequencing sample was made of peripheral blood or thyroid tissue (not recorded which). Source of these receptors: an adult man with Graves' hyperthyroidism. CDR3s include the opening cysteine and the closing phenylalanine or tryptophan. The order of the fields is D gene, J gene, V gene, clone size, CDR3 protein, CDR3 DNA. A D gene is named only where the DNA matches it firmly. Only part of the rows carry a size: once, few, many, or a class if the clone is expanded.

>-|TRBJ2-7|TRBV28|-
CASSLGLLRSSYEQYF
TGTGCCAGCAGTTTAGGGCTTCTCCGCAGCTCCTACGAGCAGTACTTC
>-|TRBJ1-1|TRBV10-3|many
CAIRTGSGNTEAFF
TGTGCCATCAGGACAGGAAGTGGAAATACTGAAGCTTTCTTT
>TRBD1|TRBJ2-7|TRBV10-3|once
CASSSGTGGHSSYEQYF
TGTGCCAGCAGTTCAGGGACAGGGGGCCATAGCTCCTACGAGCAGTACTTC
>-|TRBJ2-2|TRBV7-8|-
CASSLNLGLGTGELFF
TGTGCCAGCAGCTTAAATCTAGGGCTAGGCACCGGGGAGCTGTTTTTT
>TRBD1|TRBJ1-1|TRBV19|-
CASSELTGGKTEAFF
TGTGCCAGTAGTGAGCTGACAGGGGGCAAAACTGAAGCTTTCTTT
>TRBD2|TRBJ2-1|TRBV7-9|-
CASRLAGGPDEQFF
TGTGCCAGCAGGCTAGCGGGAGGGCCCGATGAGCAGTTCTTC
>-|TRBJ1-1|TRBV14|many
CASSQEKQREAFF
TGTGCCAGCAGCCAAGAAAAACAAAGGGAAGCTTTCTTT
>-|TRBJ1-1|TRBV6-5|-
CASSPQAKNTEAFF
TGTGCCAGCAGCCCCCAAGCAAAGAACACTGAAGCTTTCTTT
>-|TRBJ2-7|TRBV20-1|many
CSANRKPYEQYF
TGCAGTGCTAACAGGAAACCCTACGAGCAGTACTTC
>TRBD2|TRBJ2-7|TRBV24-1|-
CATSDPTSGSGEQYF
TGTGCCACCAGTGACCCTACTAGCGGGAGTGGTGAGCAGTACTTC
>-|TRBJ1-1|TRBV25-1|-
CASSESGTMNTEAFF
TGTGCCAGCAGTGAATCGGGTACGATGAACACTGAAGCTTTCTTT
>TRBD1|TRBJ2-3|TRBV7-9|-
CASSSRQGQSWTDTQYF
TGTGCCAGCAGCTCAAGACAGGGTCAGAGTTGGACAGATACGCAGTATTTT
>TRBD1|TRBJ1-6|TRBV10-2|-
CASSATAGQGYSPLHF
TGTGCCAGCAGTGCAACGGCGGGACAGGGGTATTCACCCCTCCACTTT
>-|TRBJ2-2|TRBV9|-
CASSEGGTRLPGELFF
TGTGCCAGCAGCGAAGGCGGGACCCGGCTCCCCGGGGAGCTGTTTTTT
>TRBD2|TRBJ2-5|TRBV7-9|many
CASSQWRGGEETQYF
TGTGCCAGCAGTCAATGGCGGGGGGGCGAGGAGACCCAGTACTTC
>-|TRBJ1-2|TRBV6-1|many
CASSPPDSLYGYTF
TGTGCCAGCAGTCCTCCGGACAGTCTTTATGGCTACACCTTC
>-|TRBJ2-5|TRBV11-2|many
CASSQTPGVTEDQYF
TGTGCCAGCAGCCAAACGCCCGGGGTGACGGAGGACCAGTACTTC
>TRBD1|TRBJ1-1|TRBV2|few
CASSEGRQGGTEAFF
TGTGCCAGCAGTGAAGGGCGACAGGGCGGCACTGAAGCTTTCTTT
>-|TRBJ1-6|TRBV14|many
CASSSRVGNSPLHF
TGTGCCAGCAGCTCCCGGGTTGGGAATTCACCCCTCCACTTT
>-|TRBJ2-7|TRBV2|few
CATNGQNYEQYF
TGTGCCACCAACGGTCAAAACTACGAGCAGTACTTC
>-|TRBJ2-5|TRBV7-2|-
CASSPGQGRGGQETQYF
TGTGCCAGCAGCCCAGGCCAAGGGCGGGGCGGACAAGAGACCCAGTACTTC
>-|TRBJ2-7|TRBV11-2|-
CASSLVRGPTYEQYF
TGTGCCAGCAGCTTAGTCAGGGGTCCGACCTACGAGCAGTACTTC
>-|TRBJ1-6|TRBV7-2|many
CASSLEGRGTGSPLHF
TGTGCCAGCAGCTTAGAGGGCAGGGGCACGGGATCACCCCTCCACTTT
>-|TRBJ1-2|TRBV29-1|-
CSVEVSGNYGYTF
TGCAGCGTTGAAGTTAGCGGGAACTATGGCTACACCTTC
>-|TRBJ1-3|TRBV12-3/TRBV12-4|-
CASLRISGNTIYF
TGTGCCAGCCTGAGGATCTCTGGAAACACCATATATTTT
>-|TRBJ2-7|TRBV20-1|-
CSANDRTSYEQYF
TGCAGTGCTAATGATAGAACCTCCTACGAGCAGTACTTC
>TRBD1|TRBJ1-2|TRBV10-3|many
CAISGSGGPYGYTF
TGTGCCATCAGTGGGTCAGGGGGCCCCTATGGCTACACCTTC
>-|TRBJ2-2|TRBV14|-
CASSQDRVGLSNTGELFF
TGTGCCAGCAGCCAAGATCGGGTGGGACTTTCGAACACCGGGGAGCTGTTTTTT